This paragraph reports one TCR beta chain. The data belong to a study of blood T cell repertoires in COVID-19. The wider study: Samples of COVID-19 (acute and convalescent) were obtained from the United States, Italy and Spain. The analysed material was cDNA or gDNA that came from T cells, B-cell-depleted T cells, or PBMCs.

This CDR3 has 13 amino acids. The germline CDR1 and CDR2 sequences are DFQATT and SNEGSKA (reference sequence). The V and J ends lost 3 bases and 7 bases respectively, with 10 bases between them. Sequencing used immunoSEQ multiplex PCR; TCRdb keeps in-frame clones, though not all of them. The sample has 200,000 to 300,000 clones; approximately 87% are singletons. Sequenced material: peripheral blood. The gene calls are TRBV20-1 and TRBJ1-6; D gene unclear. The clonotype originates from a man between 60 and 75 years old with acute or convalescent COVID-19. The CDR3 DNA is TGCAGTGCTAGTCCCACGGGGAATTCACCCCTCCACTTT. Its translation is CSASPTGNSPLHF.